This passage covers 3 T cell receptor beta chains from one sample sequenced in a study of T cell changes during pregnancy in multiple sclerosis. Data came from immunoSEQ multiplex PCR; TCRdb stores just in-frame clones and leaves some out. Of some 29,000 clones in the sample, 75% to 90% were seen once. Specimen: CD8+ T cells from peripheral blood mononuclear cells, collected after pregnancy. The source of these receptors is a female donor with multiple sclerosis, enrolled in a pregnancy study.

J is TRBJ2-3 and V is TRBV5-4, with D perhaps matching TRBD1 (6 bases). V lost 2 bases to trimming and J lost 4 bases, with 17 bases between them. Germline lookup yields CDR1 SGHNT and CDR2 YYREEE (reference sequence). The CDR3 contains 16 residues. The CDR3 reads CASSFLAGDMPDTQYF. DNA for the CDR3: TGTGCCAGCAGCTTTCTTGCAGGGGATATGCCAGATACGCAGTATTTT.

The chain joins TRBV29-1 to TRBJ1-2; TRBD1 might be the D (5 bases). Trimming stripped 4 bases from V and 6 bases from J, with 15 bases between. The CDR3 length is 13 residues. CDR1 and CDR2 (germline): SQVTM, ANQGSEA. The CDR3 loop reads CSVVHPLGDGYTF. DNA for the CDR3: TGCAGCGTTGTGCATCCCCTAGGGGATGGCTACACCTTC.

The V gene is TRBV11-2, the J gene TRBJ2-7, with 7 nucleotides matching TRBD2. V gave up 5 bases and J gave up 4 bases; unmatched junction bases: 11. The germline CDR1 and CDR2 sequences are SGHAT and FQNNGV. This CDR3 has 15 amino acids. In DNA, the CDR3 is TGTGCCAGCAGCCGGGGGGTCCTCAGGGAATACGAGCAGTACTTC. Residues: CASSRGVLREYEQYF.